This is a list of T cell receptor beta chains from one sample in a study of T cell repertoires in cytomegalovirus infection. MiXCR was run by TCRdb on the reads, yielding one entry per CDR3 protein. The sample has 200,000 to 300,000 distinct CDR3 sequences; 9.1% are singletons. The sample consisted of PBMCs. The receptors here all came from a human donor in good health (CMV status not recorded). Some clones in this sample may be carry-over from other donors' samples. CDR3s include the opening cysteine and the closing phenylalanine or tryptophan. Fields, in order: J gene, D gene, clone size, V gene, CDR3 DNA, CDR3 protein. The D gene is left open where the match is weak. The size of a clone is reported for some rows only, either as once, few or many, or as a class for expanded clones.

j_call: TRBJ2-2
d_call: NA
clone_size: NA
v_call: TRBV4-2
cdr3_nt: TGTGCCAGCAGCCAAGAAAGGCTCACCGGGGAGCTGTTTTTT
cdr3_aa: CASSQERLTGELFF

j_call: TRBJ1-2
d_call: NA
clone_size: NA
v_call: TRBV6-2/TRBV6-3
cdr3_nt: TGTGCCAGCAGTTTAGACAGGCGCTATGGCTACACCTTC
cdr3_aa: CASSLDRRYGYTF

j_call: TRBJ2-1
d_call: NA
clone_size: NA
v_call: TRBV9
cdr3_nt: TGTGCCAGCAGCGTAGTCGCAGCGAGCTCGAATGAGCAGTTCTTC
cdr3_aa: CASSVVAASSNEQFF

j_call: TRBJ1-1
d_call: TRBD1
clone_size: many
v_call: TRBV7-2
cdr3_nt: TGTGCCAGCAGCTGGGACAGGGACACTGAAGCTTTCTTT
cdr3_aa: CASSWDRDTEAFF

j_call: TRBJ2-5
d_call: NA
clone_size: NA
v_call: TRBV4-3
cdr3_nt: TGCGCCAGCAGCCAATCAACTCCCGGGGCCGGAGAGACCCAGTACTTC
cdr3_aa: CASSQSTPGAGETQYF

j_call: TRBJ1-1
d_call: TRBD1
clone_size: many
v_call: TRBV7-2
cdr3_nt: TGTGCCAGCAGCCCAGGAGGGACAGGGGGCACTGAAGCTTTCTTT
cdr3_aa: CASSPGGTGGTEAFF

j_call: TRBJ2-7
d_call: NA
clone_size: many
v_call: TRBV7-2
cdr3_nt: TGTGCCAGCAGCCCCCGAGGTGGGGGCTACGAGCAGTACTTC
cdr3_aa: CASSPRGGGYEQYF

j_call: TRBJ2-3
d_call: TRBD2
clone_size: many
v_call: TRBV7-2
cdr3_nt: TGTGCCAGCAGCTTAAGTCGACTAGCGTCCCCAGATACGCAGTATTTT
cdr3_aa: CASSLSRLASPDTQYF

j_call: TRBJ1-2
d_call: NA
clone_size: many
v_call: TRBV11-2
cdr3_nt: TGTGCCAGCAGATCGGGTCTCCTCTACACCTTC
cdr3_aa: CASRSGLLYTF

j_call: TRBJ1-6
d_call: TRBD1
clone_size: many
v_call: TRBV6-5
cdr3_nt: TGTGCCAGCAGTTATTCAACCGGGACAGGGAGCTCCTATAATTCACCCCTCCACTTT
cdr3_aa: CASSYSTGTGSSYNSPLHF

j_call: TRBJ2-5
d_call: TRBD2
clone_size: many
v_call: TRBV7-6
cdr3_nt: TGTGCCAGCACCTTGCGGGGGGGGGCCGGGCAAGAGACCCAGTACTTC
cdr3_aa: CASTLRGGAGQETQYF

j_call: TRBJ1-6
d_call: TRBD1
clone_size: many
v_call: TRBV7-2
cdr3_nt: TGTGCCAGCAGCTTAGGGGCCGGGACAGGGGGTTCACCCCTCCACTTT
cdr3_aa: CASSLGAGTGGSPLHF

j_call: TRBJ2-5
d_call: TRBD2
clone_size: many
v_call: TRBV7-2
cdr3_nt: TGTGCCAGCAGCCTAGCGGGGGGGAGTTCGGAGACCCAGTACTTC
cdr3_aa: CASSLAGGSSETQYF

j_call: TRBJ2-3
d_call: NA
clone_size: NA
v_call: TRBV20-1
cdr3_nt: TGCAGTGCTCTTCTCTCTATGGGGGCACCAGATACGCAGTATTTT
cdr3_aa: CSALLSMGAPDTQYF

j_call: TRBJ1-3
d_call: NA
clone_size: few
v_call: TRBV14
cdr3_nt: TGTGCCAGCAGCCAAGATTTGCGGGGGCGAAGTGGAAACACCATATATTTT
cdr3_aa: CASSQDLRGRSGNTIYF

j_call: TRBJ1-6
d_call: TRBD1
clone_size: many
v_call: TRBV12-3/TRBV12-4
cdr3_nt: TGTGCCAGCAGCAAGAACCCCGGGACAGGCGCTTCACCCCTCCACTTT
cdr3_aa: CASSKNPGTGASPLHF

j_call: TRBJ2-2
d_call: TRBD1
clone_size: few
v_call: TRBV2
cdr3_nt: TGTGCCAGCAACGGACAGGGGGCTGGCGGGGAGCTGTTTTTT
cdr3_aa: CASNGQGAGGELFF

j_call: TRBJ1-4
d_call: TRBD1
clone_size: few
v_call: TRBV5-5
cdr3_nt: TGTGCCAGCAGCTCTCGGACAGGGGCTACAACTAATGAAAAACTGTTTTTT
cdr3_aa: CASSSRTGATTNEKLFF

j_call: TRBJ2-1
d_call: TRBD1
clone_size: NA
v_call: TRBV7-9
cdr3_nt: TGTGCCAGCAGCTTCCTTGGGACAGACAATGAGCAGTTCTTC
cdr3_aa: CASSFLGTDNEQFF

j_call: TRBJ2-7
d_call: TRBD1
clone_size: few
v_call: TRBV5-4
cdr3_nt: TGTGCCAGCAGCCATGGAGGGACAGGGGGCTACGAGCAGTACTTC
cdr3_aa: CASSHGGTGGYEQYF

j_call: TRBJ1-5
d_call: NA
clone_size: many
v_call: TRBV7-2
cdr3_nt: TGTGCCAGCAGCTTAGGATCAGGGAGCAATCAGCCCCAGCATTTT
cdr3_aa: CASSLGSGSNQPQHF

j_call: TRBJ2-6
d_call: NA
clone_size: many
v_call: TRBV7-2
cdr3_nt: TGTGCCAGCAGCCCGCGACTGGGGGGGCGCCAAGGGGCCAACGTCCTGACTTTC
cdr3_aa: CASSPRLGGRQGANVLTF

j_call: TRBJ1-4
d_call: NA
clone_size: many
v_call: TRBV20-1
cdr3_nt: TGCAGTGCTAAGGACACCTCAAATGAAAAACTGTTTTTT
cdr3_aa: CSAKDTSNEKLFF

j_call: TRBJ1-1
d_call: NA
clone_size: many
v_call: TRBV5-1
cdr3_nt: TGCGCCAGCAGCTTGCCTGAAGGGCGAGCCACTGAAGCTTTCTTT
cdr3_aa: CASSLPEGRATEAFF